This T cell receptor (beta chain) was found in a study of CD8+ T cells in alopecia areata. Across the study: Treatment comprised oral tofacitinib, 5 to 10 mg twice daily, in treated patients.

As the sequencing template, cDNA was produced by extracting RNA and reverse transcribing it. The method was immunoSEQ multiplex PCR; TCRdb's version includes in-frame clones alone and lacks a portion of them. The repertoire includes 150,000 to 200,000 clones, roughly 66% of them detected once, and approximately 10% sits in the top ten. Alopecia areata patients provided lesional scalp punch biopsies and peripheral blood. Concerning this clone: Its specificity is not known.

General study findings and limits: Relative to mice, TCR sharing across patients was less clear, a difference possibly HLA-related. Lesional scalp, especially alopecia totalis/universalis, showed higher clonality than normal scalp.

Trimming pared 3 bases from V and 2 bases from J, leaving 10 bases between. This CDR3 region has 14 residues. CDR1 is MGHDK and CDR2 is SYGVNS in the germline V gene. Specimen: CD8+ T cells sorted from blood, collected at week 0. The rearrangement uses TRBV25-1 and TRBJ1-1; D unresolved. The receptor comes from a human donor with alopecia areata. The CDR3 loop is CASSDVSRNTEAFF. CDR3 DNA sequence: TGTGCCAGCAGTGACGTCAGCCGAAACACTGAAGCTTTCTTT.